A selection of T cell receptor beta chains follows, all from one sample in a study of radiotherapy plus CTLA-4 blockade in lung cancer. Here immunoSEQ multiplex PCR was the method, and the copy in TCRdb shows in-frame clones only, minus some. The profile shows roughly 73,000 clones, around 87% of them singletons. The specimen comprised peripheral blood, sampled from a patient treated with radiotherapy plus ipilimumab. Every receptor here comes from a human donor with non-small cell lung cancer that progressed on radiotherapy plus ipilimumab. Each CDR3 is given with its conserved first and last residue. The D gene is left open where the match is weak. Clone size is shown for a subset of rows, as once, few, many or a class of expanded clone.

v_gene	j_gene	d_gene	len	abundance	CDR3nt	CDR3aa
TRBV30	TRBJ2-1	.	13	.	TGTGCCTGGAGTAGAAACAGGGACAATGAGCAGTTCTTC	CAWSRNRDNEQFF
TRBV14	TRBJ2-3	.	14	.	TGTGCCAGCAGCCAATCCTCCGGGGTAGATACGCAGTATTTT	CASSQSSGVDTQYF
TRBV18	TRBJ1-1	TRBD1	14	.	TGTGCCAGCTCACCGCGGGCGGGACAGGATAAAGCTTTCTTT	CASSPRAGQDKAFF
TRBV28	TRBJ2-1	.	15	.	TGTGCCAGCAGTCCCCTTAGCACGCTCTACAATGAGCAGTTCTTC	CASSPLSTLYNEQFF
TRBV19	TRBJ1-2	TRBD1	14	.	TGTGCCAGTAGCCCGGGACAGGGGGTTTGGGGCTACACCTTC	CASSPGQGVWGYTF
TRBV4-1	TRBJ2-7	.	12	.	TGCGCCAGCAGCCAAGCTGGTGTCGAGCAGTACTTC	CASSQAGVEQYF
TRBV28	TRBJ2-3	.	12	.	TGTGCCAGCAGTGCATCAAAAGATACGCAGTATTTT	CASSASKDTQYF
TRBV5-6	TRBJ2-7	TRBD2	14	.	TGTGCCAGCAGCATCAGCGGGAGTTCCTACGAGCAGTACTTC	CASSISGSSYEQYF
TRBV11-2	TRBJ2-7	.	14	.	TGTGCCAGCAGCTTAGGGACCGGTGGGTACGAGCAGTACTTC	CASSLGTGGYEQYF
TRBV7-3	TRBJ2-1	TRBD2	18	.	TGTGCCAGCAGCCCGATAGGGATTTCTAGCGGGAGACCCAATGAGCAGTTCTTC	CASSPIGISSGRPNEQFF
TRBV5-7	TRBJ1-1	.	15	.	TGTGCCAGCAGCTTGGGACAGCCGGTGAACACTGAAGCTTTCTTT	CASSLGQPVNTEAFF
TRBV5-1	TRBJ2-3	.	13	.	TGCGCCAGCAGCTTGGACGGGAAAGATACGCAGTATTTT	CASSLDGKDTQYF
TRBV6-6	TRBJ2-1	.	11	.	TGTGCCAGCAGTACGCCCGATGAGCAGTTCTTC	CASSTPDEQFF
TRBV28	TRBJ1-5	TRBD1	16	.	TGTGCCAGCAGTTTAAGGTGGACAGGGATAGGTCAGCCCCAGCATTTT	CASSLRWTGIGQPQHF
TRBV4-1	TRBJ2-7	.	17	.	TGCGCCAGCAGCCTAGCCACTGGCGGGCCCAGCTCCTACGAGCAGTACTTC	CASSLATGGPSSYEQYF
TRBV6-6	TRBJ1-1	.	15	.	TGTGCCAGCAGCAAGGAGGACAGACAGAACACTGAAGCTTTCTTT	CASSKEDRQNTEAFF
TRBV6-6	TRBJ2-7	TRBD2	14	.	TGTGCCAGCATGAGGACTAGCAATACCCACGAGCAGTACTTC	CASMRTSNTHEQYF
TRBV7-9	TRBJ1-2	.	12	.	TGTGCCAGCAGCCGACGGCCCTATGGCTACACCTTC	CASSRRPYGYTF
TRBV18	TRBJ1-1	.	15	.	TGTGCCAGCTCACCGGTCGATGGGGGGAACACTGAAGCTTTCTTT	CASSPVDGGNTEAFF
TRBV10-3	TRBJ2-5	.	13	.	TGTGCCATCAGCGAATACCGGCTGGAGACCCAGTACTTC	CAISEYRLETQYF
TRBV28	TRBJ1-2	.	13	.	TGTGCCAGCAGACCAGGGACGGTCTATGGCTACACCTTC	CASRPGTVYGYTF
TRBV6-1	TRBJ1-5	TRBD1	15	.	TGTGCCAGTCGACAGGGAGGAACGGGCAATCAGCCCCAGCATTTT	CASRQGGTGNQPQHF
TRBV28	TRBJ2-7	.	11	.	TGTGCCAGCAGTTTATGGGAAGAAAAGTACTTC	CASSLWEEKYF
TRBV30	TRBJ1-2	.	13	.	TGTGCCTGGAGCCGCGGCCTTAACTATGGCTACACCTTC	CAWSRGLNYGYTF
TRBV19	TRBJ2-1	TRBD2	14	.	TGTGCCAGTCAAGGACTAGCGGGAGCAAAAGAGCAGTTCTTC	CASQGLAGAKEQFF
TRBV30	TRBJ1-4	.	14	.	TGTGCCTGGAGTCTGGCAGGAGGAAATGAAAAACTGTTTTTT	CAWSLAGGNEKLFF
TRBV5-4	TRBJ2-5	TRBD2	13	once	TGTGCCAGCAGCTCCGGGAGGCAAGAGACCCAGTACTTC	CASSSGRQETQYF
TRBV30	TRBJ1-1	.	13	.	TGTGCCATCACAGGGAGCGTGAACACTGAAGCTTTCTTT	CAITGSVNTEAFF
TRBV6-1	TRBJ2-1	.	15	.	TGTGCCAGCAGTCGGACGGAAAGCTCCTACAATGAGCAGTTCTTC	CASSRTESSYNEQFF
TRBV7-2	TRBJ1-5	.	15	.	TGTGCCAGCAGCTTAGCGGGGATTTTTGGTCAGCCCCAGCATTTT	CASSLAGIFGQPQHF
TRBV5-1	TRBJ2-3	.	15	once	TGCGCCAGCAGCTTGACGGGACGGGAGTTAGATACGCAGTATTTT	CASSLTGRELDTQYF
TRBV28	TRBJ2-2	TRBD1	14	.	TGTGCCAGCAAGAGGACAGGGAACACCGGGGAGCTGTTTTTT	CASKRTGNTGELFF
TRBV29-1	TRBJ1-2	.	13	.	TGCAGCGTTGGATCGGGAGTCGCCTATGGCTACACCTTC	CSVGSGVAYGYTF
TRBV9	TRBJ2-5	.	14	.	TGTGCCAGCAGCGTGGGAAGTTACCAAGAGACCCAGTACTTC	CASSVGSYQETQYF
TRBV30	TRBJ1-1	TRBD1	15	once	TGTGCCTGGAGGAAGAGACAGGGACCGAACACTGAAGCTTTCTTT	CAWRKRQGPNTEAFF
TRBV2	TRBJ2-5	TRBD2	16	.	TGTGCCAGCAGCGGGACTAGCGGGAGGCCTCAAGAGACCCAGTACTTC	CASSGTSGRPQETQYF
TRBV9	TRBJ2-7	.	13	once	TGTGCCAGCAGCCCCCACCTGACCCGTGAGCAGTACTTC	CASSPHLTREQYF
TRBV27	TRBJ2-3	.	16	.	TGTGCCAGCAGTGCACAGGACCCCGGAACGCGGGATACGCAGTATTTT	CASSAQDPGTRDTQYF
TRBV9	TRBJ1-5	TRBD1	14	.	TGTGCCAGCAGTCAGACAGGGACCCATCAGCCCCAGCATTTT	CASSQTGTHQPQHF
TRBV5-1	TRBJ2-3	TRBD2	16	.	TGCGCCAGCAGCTTGGGACTAGCGGGAAAATCAGATACGCAGTATTTT	CASSLGLAGKSDTQYF
TRBV28	TRBJ2-2	TRBD2	16	.	TGTGCCAGCAGGTTACGGACTAGCGGAAACACCGGGGAGCTGTTTTTT	CASRLRTSGNTGELFF
TRBV7-9	TRBJ2-1	TRBD2	17	.	TGTGCCAGCAGCATCGGGACTAGCGGAAGTTCCGACAATGAGCAGTTCTTC	CASSIGTSGSSDNEQFF
TRBV5-1	TRBJ2-1	TRBD2	16	.	TGCGCCAGCAGCTTGGGGTCTAGCGGGAAGTACAATGAGCAGTTCTTC	CASSLGSSGKYNEQFF
TRBV28	TRBJ2-1	.	15	.	TGTGCCAGCAGTGTCTACGGGACGGATTACAATGAGCAGTTCTTC	CASSVYGTDYNEQFF
TRBV27	TRBJ2-1	.	11	.	TGTGCCAGCAGTTCAGGTATAGAGCAGTTCTTC	CASSSGIEQFF
TRBV19	TRBJ1-3	.	15	once	TGTGCCAGTAGTGCAACTCCAGGCTCTGGAAACACCATATATTTT	CASSATPGSGNTIYF
TRBV10-3	TRBJ1-2	.	14	.	TGTGCCATCAGTGAATCGGGGCCGGGGTATGGCTACACCTTC	CAISESGPGYGYTF
TRBV7-3	TRBJ2-5	TRBD1	14	.	TGTGCCAGCAGCCTCGGGACAGGGGGAGAGACCCAGTACTTC	CASSLGTGGETQYF
TRBV7-9	TRBJ2-1	TRBD2	15	.	TGTGCCAGCAGCATCTGGACTAGCGGGAGCCATGAGCAGTTCTTC	CASSIWTSGSHEQFF
TRBV6-1	TRBJ2-3	TRBD1	14	.	TGTGCCAGCAGTTCAGGGGGATGGGGGGATACGCAGTATTTT	CASSSGGWGDTQYF
TRBV4-1	TRBJ2-7	TRBD2	16	.	TGCGCCAGCAGCCAAGATACGGGACTAGCGCACTACGAGCAGTACTTC	CASSQDTGLAHYEQYF
TRBV4-1	TRBJ2-5	TRBD2	13	.	TGCGCCAGCAGCACCCGGGAGGGGGAGACCCAGTACTTC	CASSTREGETQYF
TRBV7-3	TRBJ2-2	.	16	.	TGTGCCAGCAGCCCCGGTGCAGGGGTGAACACCGGGGAGCTGTTTTTT	CASSPGAGVNTGELFF
TRBV6-5	TRBJ2-2	TRBD2	15	.	TGTGCCAGCAGTTATCTAGCGGGGCGACGTGGGGAGCTGTTTTTT	CASSYLAGRRGELFF
TRBV7-3	TRBJ2-6	.	17	.	TGTGCCAGCAGCACATCGGACAGCAGCTCTGGGGCCAACGTCCTGACTTTC	CASSTSDSSSGANVLTF
TRBV7-6	TRBJ2-5	.	14	.	TGTGCCAGCAGCTTGTTTACGGGTCAAGAGACCCAGTACTTC	CASSLFTGQETQYF
TRBV27	TRBJ2-7	TRBD1	15	.	TGTGCCAGCAGTTTTGGGGACAGGCGTCACTACGAGCAGTACTTC	CASSFGDRRHYEQYF
TRBV18	TRBJ2-3	.	16	.	TGTGCCAGCTTCCCCCGACGGGGGGCCGAGACAGATACGCAGTATTTT	CASFPRRGAETDTQYF
TRBV7-2	TRBJ1-1	.	14	.	TGTGCCAGCAGCAAGTTGTTCACAGGCACTGAAGCTTTCTTT	CASSKLFTGTEAFF